Sequencing of this T cell receptor (beta chain) was carried out in a study of radiation and T cells in renal cell carcinoma. Regarding the study as a whole: From baseline, blood top tumor clonotypes peaked at 2 weeks post-radiation. No pretreatment tumor biopsies were available for baseline clonotypes.

In germline, CDR1 is SGHAT, CDR2 FQDESV (reference sequence). V lost 3 bases, J lost 0 bases, and 1 base stayed unmatched. The CDR3 spans 14 residues. Time point described: blood 2 weeks post-SBRT. Stated treatment: 15 Gy SBRT to primary tumor, nephrectomy 4 weeks later. Serial blood draws occurred at baseline and 2 and 4 weeks post-SBRT. In regard to this clone: Its specificity is unknown.

Data came from immunoSEQ multiplex PCR; TCRdb stores just in-frame clones and leaves some out. This table has some 130,000 clones, roughly four fifths appearing once. Here the sequenced sample was blood, taken from a patient whose treatment included radiotherapy and nephrectomy. The gene calls are TRBV11-1 and TRBJ1-1; TRBD1 matches at 7 bases. The TCR was taken from a woman aged 60-75 years with renal cell carcinoma. The DNA for the CDR3 is TGTGCCAGCAGCTTGGGACAGATGAACACTGAAGCTTTCTTT. Translation gives CASSLGQMNTEAFF.